In its sample, the clone carrying this TCR beta chain was seen a few times. The antigen remains unidentified. Of the isolated RNA, all was reverse transcribed, and so the sequenced material was expressed TCRB transcripts. TCRdb keeps only in-frame clones here, not all; method: immunoSEQ multiplex PCR. The table shows 500,000 to 850,000 clones, with around 15% occurring only once. CDR1 and CDR2 (germline): SNHLY, FYNNEI. Trimming removed 8 bases from V and 6 bases from J; junction bases left unmatched: 2. The CDR3 sequence is 11 residues long. The sample comes from a study of beta chain features in type 1 diabetes. Study results and limitations: Significant though moderate, a shortening of TCRB CDR3s appeared in all four CD4+ subsets of Type 1 diabetes patients.

Sequenced input: naive CD4+ T cells from blood. This TCR was recovered from a man aged 18 to 35 with type 1 diabetes. The chain is built from TRBV2 and TRBJ1-2, with TRBD1 matching 8 bases. In nucleotides, the CDR3 is TGTGCCAGCTGGACAGGGAATGGCTACACCTTC. The encoded protein is CASWTGNGYTF.